A single sample is the source of the 20 T cell receptor beta chains below, sequenced in a study of Graves' ophthalmopathy and Graves' hyperthyroidism. Amplification of the TCR beta CDR3 regions used RNA transcripts (as template). Second-round multiplex PCR came after first-round RT-PCR with HTBI primers. TCRdb reprocessed the multiplex PCR reads via MiXCR and lists one record per CDR3 protein. The sample includes about 370,000 distinct CDR3 sequences, 15% to 20% of them seen just once. The material sequenced was peripheral blood. The receptor source for this set is a woman aged 18-30 years with Graves' ophthalmopathy.

This clonotype was counted ten times or more. V is TRBV29-1 and J is TRBJ2-2; 9 positions agree with TRBD1. Unmatched junction bases numbered 7, after V lost 7 bases and J lost 7 bases. The CDR3 is 13 amino acids. Germline V lookup: CDR1 SQVTM, CDR2 ANQGSEA. The CDR3 spells CSARDRANGELFF. CDR3 sequence (DNA): TGCAGCGCCCGGGACAGGGCGAACGGGGAGCTGTTTTTT.

The chain has TRBV11-3 and TRBJ1-1; no definite D call. Germline V gives CDR1 SGHNT, CDR2 YENEEA. The germline V and J ends were trimmed by 2 bases and 1 base, with 11 bases remaining between them. The CDR3 runs 15 residues. The CDR3 nucleotides are TGTGCCAGCAGCTTATTGACCACCTCGAACACTGAAGCTTTCTTT. Protein sequence: CASSLLTTSNTEAFF. The variable domain in full, with the rest retrieved from reference TRBV11-3 and TRBJ1-1, is EAGVVQSPRYKIIEKKQPVAFWCNPISGHNTLYWYLQNLGQGPELLIRYENEEAVDDSQLPKDRFSAERLKGVDSTLKIQPAELGDSAVYLCASSLLTTSNTEAFFGQGTRLTVV.

This clonotype was observed once. The rearrangement joins TRBV27 to TRBJ2-7, with D uncertain. The germline CDR1 and CDR2 sequences are MNHEY and SMNVEV (reference sequence). V lost 3 bases to trimming and J lost 1 base, with 10 bases between them. This CDR3 contains 14 residues. In DNA form, the CDR3 reads TGTGCCAGCAGTTTCAAGGTTGAGTCCTACGAGCAGTACTTC. The encoded protein is CASSFKVESYEQYF.

This chain joins TRBV7-6 and TRBJ1-5; the D is unclear. V gave up 8 bases and J gave up 5 bases, with 4 bases separating them. CDR3 length: 10 amino acids. Germline CDR1 reads SGHVS; CDR2 reads FNYEAQ. CDR3: CASLHQPQHF. The CDR3 nucleotides are TGTGCCAGCCTACATCAGCCCCAGCATTTT.

Many counts were recorded for this clonotype. The chain combines TRBV12-3 or TRBV12-4 with TRBJ2-7, with 8 positions matching TRBD2. V dropped 7 bases and J dropped 2; count of bases not matched to a gene: 10. This CDR3 contains 15 residues. The CDR3 region has the DNA TGTGCCAGCACCAACGGGGGGGGTATTACCTACGAGCAGTACTTC. It yields the protein CASTNGGGITYEQYF.

This clonotype was observed at least ten times. The CDR3 reads CASKRTGGFTEAFF. DNA of the CDR3: TGTGCCAGCAAAAGGACAGGCGGCTTCACTGAAGCTTTCTTT. The chain employs TRBV13 and TRBJ1-1; 7 nucleotides match TRBD1. The CDR3 has 14 amino acids. Germline CDR1 is PRHDT and CDR2 is FYEKMQ (reference sequence). V trimming: 7 bases; J trimming: 4 bases; junction bases outside the gene matches: 9.

This clonotype was counted ten times or more. The chain joins TRBV28 to TRBJ2-7; D remains ambiguous. Trimming took 5 bases from V and 1 from J, leaving 12 bases between them. There are 14 residues in the CDR3. Germline CDR1 and CDR2: MDHEN and SYDVKM. CDR3 in amino acids: CASSPPTSSYEQYF. CDR3 sequence (DNA): TGTGCCAGCAGTCCTCCGACATCGTCCTACGAGCAGTACTTC.

This clonotype was recorded many times. The chain uses TRBV9 and TRBJ2-7; D is unresolved. The CDR3 extends over 16 amino acids. V shed 0 bases and J shed 8 bases, with 21 bases lying between them. CDR1 and CDR2 (germline): SGDLS, YYNGEE. This CDR3 reads CASSVGPNGPTVKQYF. For the CDR3, the DNA is TGTGCCAGCAGCGTAGGTCCCAACGGTCCTACTGTCAAGCAGTACTTC.

The sample holds many counts of this clonotype. V is TRBV6-8 and J is TRBJ1-3, with TRBD1 matching 8 bases. The germline V gene has CDR1 MNHGY and CDR2 SAAAGT. This CDR3 has 18 residues. J was trimmed by 0 bases and V by 2 bases; bases with no gene match: 9. The CDR3 sequence: CASSYPDRDPTSGNTIYF. In nucleotides, the CDR3 is TGTGCCAGCAGTTACCCGGACAGGGACCCAACCTCTGGAAACACCATATATTTT.

This clonotype was counted many times. This chain joins TRBV28 and TRBJ1-3; D perhaps matches TRBD1 (5 bases). The ends were cut back, 6 bases at V and 9 bases at J, with 18 bases in the middle. The CDR3 spans 14 residues. Germline V CDR1 and CDR2: MDHEN, SYDVKM. CDR3 bases: TGTGCCAGCAGCTCGGGACGGGTCGCAGGCACCATATATTTT. It is translated as CASSSGRVAGTIYF. Full variable domain (remainder filled in from reference TRBV28 and TRBJ1-3): DVKVTQSSRYLVKRTGEKVFLECVQDMDHENMFWYRQDPGLGLRLIYFSYDVKMKEKGDIPEGYSVSREKKERFSLILESASTNQTSMYLCASSSGRVAGTIYFGEGSWLTVV.

Many counts were recorded for this clonotype. The genes are TRBV28 and TRBJ2-7; perhaps TRBD2 as D (5 bases). The V end lost 3 bases, the J end lost 0 bases, and 9 bases lay between the germline ends. CDR1 is MDHEN, CDR2 SYDVKM, per germline. The CDR3 contains 14 residues. The CDR3 DNA reads as TGTGCCAGCAGTTTCGCACTAGACTCCTACGAGCAGTACTTC. It is translated as CASSFALDSYEQYF.

The J gene is TRBJ2-6, the V gene TRBV10-3, with 10 bases aligning to TRBD2. This CDR3 has 18 residues. V gave up 2 bases and J gave up 0 bases; unmatched junction bases: 4. CDR1 is ENHRY, CDR2 SYGVKD, per germline. CDR3 region: CAISEASGGNSGANVLTF. DNA of the CDR3: TGTGCCATCAGTGAGGCTAGCGGGGGCAACTCTGGGGCCAACGTCCTGACTTTC.

This clonotype has at least ten counts. The chain links TRBV20-1 to TRBJ2-7; 9 nucleotides align to TRBD1. CDR1 is DFQATT and CDR2 is SNEGSKA in the germline V gene (reference sequence). CDR3 length: 14 residues. After removal of 5 bases from V and 0 bases from J, the junction contained 5 bases not matched to a gene. The CDR3 sequence: CSAGDRERSYEQYF. CDR3 bases: TGCAGTGCTGGGGACAGGGAGCGCTCCTACGAGCAGTACTTC.

Details on this clonotype: The junction departs from the called germline gene at one end, perhaps through a read error. V usage is TRBV7-3 and J usage is TRBJ1-1; D is undetermined. The CDR3 spans 13 residues. Germline V gene sequence: CDR1 SGHTA, CDR2 FQGTGA. CDR3 coding DNA: TGTGTCAGCAGCCAAAATATGAACACTGAAGCTTTCTTT. As protein: CVSSQNMNTEAFF.

This clonotype was seen many times. The V call is TRBV24-1, the J call TRBJ2-2; D gene ambiguous. The CDR3 has 17 residues. V was cut by 0 bases and J by 2 bases, with 12 bases left in between. The V gene's germline CDR1 is KGHDR and CDR2 SFDVKD. In DNA, the CDR3 is TGTGCCACCAGTGATTTGTTCCGCAGCAATAACACCGGGGAGCTGTTTTTT. This translates into CATSDLFRSNNTGELFF.

This clonotype was recorded at least ten times. The gene calls are TRBV28 and TRBJ2-7; D is unresolved. The CDR3 totals 14 residues. From germline, CDR1 is MDHEN and CDR2 SYDVKM. Trimming took off 6 bases at V and 3 bases at J, with 15 bases between the two ends. CDR3 coding DNA: TGTGCCAGCAGACGGCTTGGGATCGGCTACGAGCAGTACTTC. Translated, it gives CASRRLGIGYEQYF.

This clonotype was observed at least ten times. The J gene is TRBJ2-3, the V gene TRBV6-5; 8 bases are shared with TRBD1. J was trimmed by 2 bases and V by 4 bases; bases with no gene match: 5. This CDR3 is 15 amino acids long. Germline V gives CDR1 MNHEY, CDR2 SVGAGI. The CDR3 reads CASSSRGLSTDTQYF. The CDR3 coding sequence is TGTGCCAGCAGTTCCAGGGGGCTATCCACAGATACGCAGTATTTT.

The sample holds many counts of this clonotype. The V gene is TRBV11-2, the J gene TRBJ1-3; no reliable D call. Germline CDR1 SGHAT, CDR2 FQNNGV. Trimming took off 5 bases at V and 1 base at J, with 9 bases between the two ends. The CDR3 is 14 residues long. CDR3 in DNA: TGTGCCAGCAGCCCCCTCGAGTCTGGAAACACCATATATTTT. Its translation: CASSPLESGNTIYF.

This clonotype has just one count. This chain uses TRBV29-1 with TRBJ2-7; D unclear. V dropped 3 bases and J dropped 4 bases, with 16 bases sitting between them. This CDR3 comprises 14 residues. CDR1 is SQVTM and CDR2 is ANQGSEA in the germline V gene. The CDR3 nucleotides read TGCAGCGTTGAGTCTGCCAGCCCGGCTTACGAGCAGTACTTC. Its translation: CSVESASPAYEQYF.

This clonotype was detected a few times. The chain combines TRBV30 with TRBJ1-6; 9 bases map to TRBD1. Germline V gene data show CDR1 as GTSNPN and CDR2 as SVGIG (reference sequence). The junction had 6 bases not matched to a gene; V was cut back by 5 bases and J by 7 bases. The CDR3 consists of 14 residues. CDR3 residues: CAWVPGQGNSPLHF. CDR3 DNA sequence: TGTGCCTGGGTCCCGGGACAGGGAAATTCACCCCTCCACTTT.